This TCR beta chain was recovered during a study of blood T cells in healthy people across ages. At least ten counts were recorded for this clonotype. Trimming left V 6 bases short and J 4 bases short, with 16 bases between. This CDR3 spans 15 amino acids. Sample-barcoded 5' priming and a J-beta primer mix drove a second PCR of roughly 6 to 12 cycles. TCRdb reprocessed the 5' RACE reads with MiXCR, giving one entry per CDR3 protein. The table shows about a million distinct CDR3 sequences, with 45% to 50% occurring only once. This clonotype originated in a man under 40 in good health. The chain uses TRBV12-3 or TRBV12-4 and TRBJ1-5; a possible D gene is TRBD1 (5 bases). Sequencing input: blood. The CDR3 loop reads CASSQTGRGNQPQHF. CDR3 nucleotide sequence: TGTGCCAGCAGCCAAACAGGACGGGGTAATCAGCCCCAGCATTTT.